The 14 T cell receptor beta chains reported below all come from one sample, sequenced in a study of T cells in Graves' hyperthyroidism and ophthalmopathy. RNA transcripts provided the source from which TCR beta CDR3 regions were amplified. HTBI primers drove first-round RT-PCR of the TCR CDR3. A single record per CDR3 protein comes from TCRdb applying MiXCR to the multiplex PCR reads. The sample shows 490,000 or so distinct CDR3 sequences, under 25% of them seen only once. Material for sequencing was blood. The receptors were sampled from a woman in her 70s with Graves' ophthalmopathy.

This clonotype was counted only a few times. This sequence joins TRBV10-3 and TRBJ2-5; D is undetermined. V lost 2 bases to trimming and J lost 5 bases, with 9 bases between them. Germline CDR1 reads ENHRY; CDR2 reads SYGVKD. CDR3 size: 13 residues. CDR3 nucleotides: TGTGCCATCAGTGAGGGGCTCCGGGAGACCCAGTACTTC. This gives the protein CAISEGLRETQYF.

The gene calls are TRBV18 and TRBJ2-1; weak D call: TRBD2 (6 bases). The CDR3 loop spans 16 amino acids. The germline gives CDR1 KGHSH, CDR2 LQKENI. Trimming removed 0 bases from V and 0 bases from J, with 9 bases in between. CDR3 nucleotides: TGTGCCAGCTCACCACCTAGCGGAGGCTCCTACAATGAGCAGTTCTTC. It is translated as CASSPPSGGSYNEQFF.

Turning to this clonotype: A much more abundant neighbour one base away suggests this may be a read error. The chain links TRBV6-1 to TRBJ1-1; TRBD1 aligns across 7 bases. The CDR3 length is 14 residues. Germline values: CDR1 MNHNS, CDR2 SASEGT. As DNA, the CDR3 is TGTGCCAGCAGGAAGTCACAGGGGAACACTGAAACTTTCTTT. It yields the protein CASRKSQGNTETFF.

In the case of this clonotype: This sequence may be a read error, since a much larger clone differs from it by one base. V and J are TRBV2 and TRBJ2-1; D might be TRBD2 (5 bases). Germline CDR1 is SNHLY and CDR2 is FYNNEI. The CDR3 totals 13 residues. CDR3 bases: TGTGCCAGCAGTGGAGGGATAGGCAATGAGCAGCTCTTC. As protein: CASSGGIGNEQLF.

The chain employs TRBV20-1 and TRBJ2-1; 10 nucleotides line up with TRBD2. Germline V lookup: CDR1 DFQATT, CDR2 SNEGSKA (reference sequence). This CDR3 has 16 amino acids. V shed 6 bases, J shed 2 bases, and the junction held 10 bases outside the gene matches. In DNA, the CDR3 is TGCAGTGCCCCCAGTGGAAGCGGGAGGGCCTACAATGAGCAGTTCTTC. As protein: CSAPSGSGRAYNEQFF.

This clonotype was counted only a few times. This rearrangement joins TRBV7-3 to TRBJ1-2; no definite D call. This CDR3 region has 13 residues. Trimming removed 5 bases at V and 4 bases at J, with 11 bases between. Germline CDR1 is SGHTA and CDR2 is FQGTGA. In nucleotides, the CDR3 is TGTGCCAGCAGCCCTAACAAAGGCTATGGCTACACCTTC. It codes for CASSPNKGYGYTF.

This clonotype has at least ten counts. The rearrangement uses TRBV2 and TRBJ2-2; possibly TRBD1 for D (6 bases). Germline V gene data show CDR1 as SNHLY and CDR2 as FYNNEI. Deletions cut 5 bases from V and 1 base from J, with 8 bases between. CDR3 length equals 14 residues. Here the CDR3 reads CASSKDRNTGELFF. The DNA for the CDR3 is TGTGCCAGCAGTAAGGACAGGAACACCGGGGAGCTGTTTTTT.

In its sample, this clonotype was seen many times. The chain employs TRBV28 and TRBJ2-5, with a weak D call TRBD2 (6 bases). This CDR3 region has 14 residues. V was pared by 1 base and J by 5 bases, with 11 bases between. CDR1 is MDHEN and CDR2 is SYDVKM in the germline V gene. CDR3: CASSLSGGGETQYF. The CDR3 DNA follows: TGTGCCAGCAGTTTATCCGGGGGAGGCGAGACCCAGTACTTC.

This clonotype was detected many times. V gene TRBV10-3 combines with J gene TRBJ2-5; 8 bases line up with TRBD2. Per germline, CDR1 ENHRY and CDR2 SYGVKD. Trimming removed 2 bases from V and 4 bases from J; junction bases left unmatched: 6. This CDR3 contains 15 residues. CDR3 sequence (DNA): TGTGCCATCAGTGAGCAAGCGGGAGCAAGAGAGACCCAGTACTTC. It codes for CAISEQAGARETQYF.

The chain joins TRBV29-1 to TRBJ1-1; 8 bases align to TRBD1. Germline lookup yields CDR1 SQVTM and CDR2 ANQGSEA. With V trimmed by 7 bases and J by 4 bases, 11 bases remained unmatched. The CDR3 has 14 amino acids. CDR3 loop: CSGKTGETITEAFF. CDR3 coding DNA: TGCAGCGGTAAGACAGGGGAAACGATCACTGAAGCTTTCTTT.

The chain uses TRBV20-1 and TRBJ2-5; TRBD2 matches at 10 bases. In germline, CDR1 is DFQATT, CDR2 SNEGSKA (reference sequence). This CDR3 has 16 residues. V was clipped by 2 bases and J by 7 bases; unmatched bases: 13. CDR3 nucleotide sequence: TGCAGTGCTAGAAACATAAGGCTAGCGGGAGTAGGGACCCAGTACTTC. This translates into CSARNIRLAGVGTQYF.

The chain has TRBV12-3 or TRBV12-4 and TRBJ2-1, with TRBD2 as a possible D gene (6 bases). The CDR3 spans 14 residues. The V end was cut by 6 bases, the J end by 6 bases, with 15 bases between. CDR3 in amino acids: CASRAGLGVNEQFF. CDR3 nucleotide sequence: TGTGCCAGCAGGGCGGGGCTAGGAGTCAATGAGCAGTTCTTC.

A few counts support this clonotype. The chain recombines TRBV6-1 with TRBJ2-2; 9 positions match TRBD2. Unmatched junction bases numbered 7, after V lost 11 bases and J lost 9 bases. The CDR3 has 12 amino acids. Looked up from germline, CDR1 is MNHNS and CDR2 is SASEGT. The CDR3 here is CAPRREGWELFF. Here the CDR3 DNA reads TGTGCCCCCCGGCGGGAGGGCTGGGAGCTGTTTTTT.

This sequence joins TRBV2 and TRBJ2-3; 12 bases map to TRBD2. CDR1 is SNHLY, CDR2 FYNNEI, per germline. The CDR3 contains 16 residues. V trimming: 6 bases; J trimming: 4 bases; junction bases outside the gene matches: 8. The CDR3 here is CASSQRTSGKPDTQYF. CDR3 DNA sequence: TGTGCCAGCAGCCAGAGGACTAGCGGGAAGCCAGATACGCAGTATTTT.